What follows is one T cell receptor beta chain and its context. The sample comes from a study of CD8 T cells in Susac syndrome. CDR1 MNHEY and CDR2 SVGAGI come from the germline V gene. The CDR3 is 14 residues long. V gave up 6 bases and J gave up 5 bases, with 15 bases separating them. A quantity of about 0.5 to 1 ug RNA underwent reverse transcription using random hexamers. One entry per CDR3 protein results from TCRdb running MiXCR on the immunoSEQ multiplex PCR reads. The table has about 120,000 distinct CDR3 sequences, approximately 90% seen once. The receptor's source is a human donor in good health. The sample taken for sequencing was CD8+ T cells from PBMCs. The rearrangement links TRBV6-5 to TRBJ2-3; a weak D match, TRBD2 (5 bases). The CDR3 nucleotides read TGTGCCAGCAGACCTAGCAACTACCGAGATACGCAGTATTTT. This encodes CASRPSNYRDTQYF.